This TCR beta chain appears in the sequencing data of a study of CD8 T cells in ankylosing spondylitis. Study outcomes and limitations: Typical of ankylosing spondylitis blood, it appeared, was a TCR beta motif of fewer than 10 highly homologous variants.

TCRdb redid the calling of the 5' RACE reads with MiXCR, one entry per CDR3 protein. Of roughly 400,000 distinct CDR3 sequences listed, about 22% are singletons. Germline V gene lookup returns CDR1 LNHNV and CDR2 YYDKDF (reference sequence). Trimming pared 0 bases from V and 4 bases from J, leaving 14 bases between. This CDR3 has 16 residues. On this clonotype: Its antigen remains unknown.

Sequencing was carried out using blood, either unsorted or a sorted T cell fraction (not recorded which). The rearrangement uses TRBV15 and TRBJ2-3; D ambiguous. This clonotype was sampled from a male donor with ankylosing spondylitis. The CDR3 reads CATSRDSTTPSDTQYF. Written as DNA, the CDR3 is TGTGCCACCAGCAGAGATAGTACCACCCCGTCAGATACGCAGTATTTT.